Following are 25 T cell receptor beta chains from one sample sequenced in a study of cytomegalovirus exposure and HLA in healthy donors. It was with 60 Vbeta and 13 Jbeta primers that the PCR ran. Sequencing used immunoSEQ multiplex PCR; TCRdb keeps in-frame clones, though not all of them. The sample lists about 150,000 clones; around 83% were seen once. The specimen sequenced was PBMCs. These receptors were obtained from a man aged 25-40 years in good health and CMV-seropositive.

The genes are TRBV4-1 and TRBJ2-3; TRBD2 matches at 8 bases. Trimming cost V 0 bases and J 5 bases; bases outside gene matches: 7. The CDR3 totals 16 residues. Germline CDR1 and CDR2: MGHRA and YSYEKL. The CDR3 DNA is TGCGCCAGCAGCCAAGAGGTGGTAGCGGGATTAGATACGCAGTATTTT. Translating it yields CASSQEVVAGLDTQYF.

The V gene is TRBV25-1, the J gene TRBJ2-5, with TRBD1 identical over 10 bases. After removal of 6 bases from V and 5 bases from J, the junction contained 9 bases not matched to a gene. CDR3 length equals 15 residues. Germline values: CDR1 MGHDK, CDR2 SYGVNS. CDR3 DNA sequence: TGTGCCAGCAGGCCCGCGACAGGGGGCTTGGAGACCCAGTACTTC. Translation gives CASRPATGGLETQYF.

V gene TRBV2 combines with J gene TRBJ1-4; 7 nucleotides align to TRBD1. J was trimmed by 0 bases and V by 1 base; bases with no gene match: 2. This CDR3 spans 16 amino acids. Germline V CDR1 and CDR2: SNHLY, FYNNEI. CDR3 loop: CASSEVGQATNEKLFF. The CDR3 DNA reads as TGTGCCAGCAGTGAAGTTGGACAGGCAACTAATGAAAAACTGTTTTTT.

V and J are TRBV2 and TRBJ2-2; 8 nucleotides match TRBD2. CDR1 SNHLY and CDR2 FYNNEI come from the germline V gene. This CDR3 is 14 amino acids long. Unmatched junction bases numbered 5, after V lost 5 bases and J lost 6 bases. The CDR3 nucleotides read TGTGCCAGCAGTCCCGGGACTAGAGCCGGGGAGCTGTTTTTT. Residues: CASSPGTRAGELFF.

This clone was recorded a few times. V usage is TRBV6-5 and J usage is TRBJ2-3, with 11 bases that match TRBD2. J gave up 7 bases and V 3 bases, and 6 bases lay outside the gene matches. The CDR3 sequence is 15 residues long. CDR1 is MNHEY and CDR2 is SVGAGI in the germline V gene. In DNA form, the CDR3 reads TGTGCCAGCAGTTATGTGACTAGCGGGACTCATACGCAGTATTTT. It is translated as CASSYVTSGTHTQYF.

CDR3 loop: CASSSPRETGPPNTEAFF. The DNA for the CDR3 is TGTGCCAGCAGCTCCCCTAGGGAAACAGGCCCCCCGAACACTGAAGCTTTCTTT. The V gene is TRBV7-9, the J gene TRBJ1-1; perhaps TRBD1 as D (5 bases). Germline assignment: CDR1 SEHNR and CDR2 FQNEAQ (reference sequence). The CDR3 runs 18 residues. V lost 4 bases and J lost 1, with 22 bases in between.

V usage is TRBV10-3 and J usage is TRBJ2-5; D is perhaps TRBD2 (5 bases). TRBJ2-7 explains the end of the DNA better; the J call may be wrong. This CDR3 contains 15 residues. CDR1 is ENHRY, CDR2 SYGVKD, per germline. The CDR3 sequence is CAISDDGSDSYEQYF. The DNA for the CDR3 is TGTGCCATCAGCGATGATGGGAGCGACTCCTACGAGCAGTACTTC.

The chain links TRBV5-5 to TRBJ1-1; 7 nucleotides line up with TRBD1. Germline trimming cut 4 bases from V and 1 base from J; bases unmatched to any gene: 7. The length of the CDR3 is 15 residues. Germline V lookup: CDR1 SGHKS, CDR2 YYEKEE (reference sequence). In DNA, the CDR3 is TGTGCCAGCAGCGGGTGGACAGGCCAGAACACTGAAGCTTTCTTT. This codes for CASSGWTGQNTEAFF.

This chain connects TRBV19 to TRBJ2-6, with D hard to call. The CDR3 covers 16 residues. Trimming removed 0 bases at V and 0 bases at J, with 6 bases between. Looked up from germline, CDR1 is LNHDA and CDR2 is SQIVND (reference sequence). CDR3 in DNA: TGTGCCAGTAGTATAGAGTCGAGCTCTGGGGCCAACGTCCTGACTTTC. Translation gives CASSIESSSGANVLTF.

V is TRBV9 and J is TRBJ1-6, with D perhaps matching TRBD1 (5 bases). V dropped 0 bases and J dropped 7 bases, with 17 bases sitting between them. This CDR3 has 17 residues. CDR1 is SGDLS and CDR2 is YYNGEE in the germline V gene. In DNA form, the CDR3 reads TGTGCCAGCAGCGTAGGCTACGGGGGAGGTATGAATTCACCCCTCCACTTT. Amino acid sequence: CASSVGYGGGMNSPLHF. Together with reference TRBV9 and TRBJ1-6, the CDR3 gives the full variable domain: DSGVTQTPKHLITATGQRVTLRCSPRSGDLSVYWYQQSLDQGLQFLIQYYNGEERAKGNILERFSAQQFPDLHSELNLSSLELGDSALYFCASSVGYGGGMNSPLHFGNGTRLTVT.

This chain joins TRBV18 and TRBJ2-1, with D maybe TRBD2 (6 bases). CDR1 and CDR2 from the germline V gene are KGHSH and LQKENI. The CDR3 runs 16 residues. Between the trimmed V and J ends, which lost 11 bases and 0 bases, there was a span of 20 bases. CDR3 amino acids: CASNAREDLSYNEQFF. CDR3 in DNA: TGTGCCTCAAATGCGAGGGAGGACCTCTCCTACAATGAGCAGTTCTTC.

In its sample, this clone was seen once. The chain carries TRBV7-2 and TRBJ2-5; 9 positions match TRBD2. The germline gives CDR1 SGHTA, CDR2 FQGNSA. Trimming took 2 bases from V and 4 from J; bases not matched to a gene: 2. CDR3 length equals 14 residues. The CDR3 coding sequence is TGTGCCAGCAGCTTACTAGCGGGATCAGAGACCCAGTACTTC. Translation gives CASSLLAGSETQYF.

This clone was observed a single time. V is TRBV28 and J is TRBJ1-1; D call uncertain. The germline gives CDR1 MDHEN, CDR2 SYDVKM. V gave up 5 bases and J gave up 4 bases, with 11 bases separating them. The CDR3 has 13 residues. CDR3 residues: CASSGGSVTEAFF. For the CDR3, the DNA is TGTGCCAGCAGTGGCGGGAGTGTCACTGAAGCTTTCTTT. The variable domain in full, completed from reference TRBV28 and TRBJ1-1, reads DVKVTQSSRYLVKRTGEKVFLECVQDMDHENMFWYRQDPGLGLRLIYFSYDVKMKEKGDIPEGYSVSREKKERFSLILESASTNQTSMYLCASSGGSVTEAFFGQGTRLTVV.

This chain connects TRBV10-1 to TRBJ2-1; 15 bases map to TRBD2. After removal of 6 bases from V and 9 bases from J, the junction contained 12 bases not matched to a gene. There are 17 residues in the CDR3. Germline V gene lookup returns CDR1 WNHNN and CDR2 SYGVQD (reference sequence). CDR3 residues: CASRGTSGRTCEVEQFF. As DNA, the CDR3 is TGCGCCAGCAGAGGGACTAGCGGGAGGACTTGCGAAGTTGAGCAGTTCTTC.

The chain links TRBV7-9 to TRBJ1-1; no reliable D call. This CDR3 has 17 amino acids. Germline CDR1 SEHNR, CDR2 FQNEAQ (reference sequence). Trimming removed 2 bases from V and 4 bases from J, with 20 bases in between. The CDR3 sequence is CASSLPRRREGSTEAFF. In DNA form, the CDR3 reads TGTGCCAGCAGCTTACCCCGGCGGAGGGAAGGAAGCACTGAAGCTTTCTTT.

V usage is TRBV7-9 and J usage is TRBJ2-1; TRBD2 matches 9 bases. The CDR3 is 15 residues long. Germline V CDR1 and CDR2: SEHNR, FQNEAQ (reference sequence). Trimming took 6 bases from V and 8 from J; bases not matched to a gene: 11. This CDR3 reads CASRPPGLARDEQFF. In DNA form, the CDR3 reads TGTGCCAGCAGACCACCGGGACTAGCAAGGGATGAGCAGTTCTTC.

This sequence joins TRBV7-9 and TRBJ2-5; D is unresolved. Trimming left V 0 bases short and J 9 bases short, with 5 bases between. This CDR3 has 11 residues. From germline, CDR1 is SEHNR and CDR2 FQNEAQ (reference sequence). In DNA form, the CDR3 reads TGTGCCAGCAGCTTAGCCCTTCCCCAGTACTTC. Translation gives CASSLALPQYF.

The chain couples TRBV27 to TRBJ2-1; 7 positions match TRBD2. Germline V gene lookup returns CDR1 MNHEY and CDR2 SMNVEV (reference sequence). J lost 0 bases, V lost 1 base, and 9 bases had no gene match. The CDR3 length is 18 residues. CDR3 DNA sequence: TGTGCCAGCAGTTTATTTTGGGGGGGATCCACCTCCTACAATGAGCAGTTCTTC. Protein: CASSLFWGGSTSYNEQFF.

The chain employs TRBV7-2 and TRBJ2-1; D is uncertain. V lost 4 bases, J lost 10 bases, and 8 bases lay in between. This CDR3 contains 11 residues. Germline V lookup: CDR1 SGHTA, CDR2 FQGNSA. This chain's CDR3 is CASSYNQEQFF. CDR3 DNA sequence: TGTGCCAGCAGCTACAATCAGGAGCAGTTCTTC.

CDR3 residues: CASSLGRGPEQYV. The CDR3 DNA reads TGTGCCAGCAGCTTGGGAAGGGGGCCCGAGCAGTACGTC. The V gene is TRBV5-8, the J gene TRBJ2-7, with 7 bases that match TRBD1. The CDR3 consists of 13 residues. Germline CDR1 SGHTS, CDR2 YDEGEE. The junction had 3 bases not matched to a gene; V was cut back by 0 bases and J by 6 bases.

The chain combines TRBV29-1 with TRBJ2-3; perhaps TRBD1 as D (6 bases). The CDR3 length is 14 residues. Germline V gives CDR1 SQVTM, CDR2 ANQGSEA. V dropped 1 base and J dropped 6 bases, with 14 bases sitting between them. CDR3 sequence reads: CSVEVGAAADTQYF. In DNA form, the CDR3 reads TGCAGCGTTGAAGTGGGGGCAGCAGCGGATACGCAGTATTTT.

The CDR3 protein is CASSFFTGSNEQYF. CDR3 sequence (DNA): TGTGCCAGCAGCTTCTTTACAGGGTCCAACGAGCAGTACTTC. The V and J genes are TRBV11-3 and TRBJ2-7, with D maybe TRBD1 (6 bases). The germline V and J ends were trimmed by 3 bases and 5 bases, with 14 bases remaining between them. The germline V gene has CDR1 SGHNT and CDR2 YENEEA. The CDR3 consists of 14 residues. Full variable domain (remainder filled in from reference TRBV11-3 and TRBJ2-7): EAGVVQSPRYKIIEKKQPVAFWCNPISGHNTLYWYLQNLGQGPELLIRYENEEAVDDSQLPKDRFSAERLKGVDSTLKIQPAELGDSAVYLCASSFFTGSNEQYFGPGTRLTVT.

This CDR3 is CASGGVGDTQYF. The CDR3 DNA reads TGTGCCAGCGGGGGGGTTGGAGATACGCAGTATTTT. This chain links TRBV28 with TRBJ2-3; 7 bases are shared with TRBD2. With V trimmed by 8 bases and J by 5 bases, 4 bases remained unmatched. CDR1 is MDHEN and CDR2 is SYDVKM in the germline V gene. CDR3 size: 12 residues. The full variable domain, in which reference TRBV28 and TRBJ2-3 provide the parts outside the CDR3, is DVKVTQSSRYLVKRTGEKVFLECVQDMDHENMFWYRQDPGLGLRLIYFSYDVKMKEKGDIPEGYSVSREKKERFSLILESASTNQTSMYLCASGGVGDTQYFGPGTRLTVL.

The rearrangement joins TRBV7-2 to TRBJ1-1; tentatively, D is TRBD1 (6 bases). The CDR3 totals 15 residues. V lost 7 bases, J lost 0 bases, and 15 bases lay in between. Germline V CDR1 and CDR2: SGHTA, FQGNSA. Here the CDR3 DNA reads TGTGCCAGCATAAGGCAGGGGAACATGAACACTGAAGCTTTCTTT. It codes for CASIRQGNMNTEAFF.

J is TRBJ2-1 and V is TRBV25-1, with TRBD2 matching over 11 bases. The CDR3 length is 14 residues. Trimming removed 6 bases from V and 6 bases from J; junction bases left unmatched: 4. Germline-derived CDR1 and CDR2 are MGHDK and SYGVNS. The CDR3 DNA sequence: TGTGCCAGCAGGGGGACTAGCGGCCTCAATGAGCAGTTCTTC. This encodes CASRGTSGLNEQFF.